This T cell receptor beta chain was recorded in a study of T cell responses to AZD1222 COVID-19 vaccine. Generated by immunoSEQ multiplex PCR, the TCRdb table keeps only in-frame clones and is missing some. The table records 68,000 or so clones, 88% of them present only once. As regards this clone: Its antigen is undetermined.

Findings and limits, study-wide: Regions 160-218 and 743-854 dominated among vaccine-associated CD4 TCRs spanning spike. With two AZD1222 doses given, Spike-specific TCR breadth and depth both rose. Most donors were white British and more were female, and clonal diversity was possibly underestimated.

The CDR3 spans 15 residues. From germline, CDR1 is KGHSH and CDR2 LQKENI. V lost 3 bases, J lost 2 bases, and 3 bases stayed unmatched. The TCR comes from an adult in good health. The material sequenced was peripheral blood, taken on day 0 of AZD1222 vaccination. The chain recombines TRBV18 with TRBJ1-5, with TRBD1 matching over 8 bases. Written as DNA, the CDR3 is TGTGCCAGCTCACCTCCGGGACAGGGCAATCAGCCCCAGCATTTT. It is translated as CASSPPGQGNQPQHF.